This TCR beta chain came from a study of shared clonotypes between healthy human individuals. Data came from immunoSEQ multiplex PCR; TCRdb stores just in-frame clones and leaves some out. In the table there are approximately 700,000 clones, around 78% of which are singletons. This clone was found a few times. Distinct nucleotide sequences in the sample also encode this CDR3. Germline values: CDR1 LNHDA, CDR2 SQIVND (reference sequence). The CDR3 length is 14 residues. V was pared by 5 bases and J by 2 bases, with 12 bases between. The specimen sequenced was memory CD4+ T cells sorted from blood. The sample's subset: CD45RA-negative fraction. This sequence originates from a woman aged 25 to 39 in good health. The rearrangement joins TRBV19 to TRBJ2-5; a possible D gene is TRBD1 (6 bases). For the CDR3, the DNA is TGTGCCAGTAGTGTGACAGGTACGCAAGAGACCCAGTACTTC. Residues: CASSVTGTQETQYF.